This record looks at one T cell receptor (beta chain) sequence and its context. Its antigen is still unknown. This sample was taken from a study of CD8+CD57+ T cells in acquired aplastic anemia. Using genomic DNA as the template, TCR beta VDJ and CDR3 profiling was carried out. MiXCR, run by TCRdb on the reads, gives a single entry per CDR3 protein. The sample comprises around 150,000 distinct CDR3 sequences, less than 50% of which are singletons, and under 40% rests with the top ten. An expansion of CD8+CD57+ cells by flow cytometry had been shown in patients chosen for sequencing. General observations from the study: Patients showed no significant difference from controls in CD8+ Simpson's diversity. Both patients and controls carried the same twenty-nine CD8+ CDR3 sequences.

Germline lookup yields CDR1 KGHDR and CDR2 SFDVKD. The CDR3 has 16 amino acids. Between the trimmed V and J ends, which lost 4 bases and 1 base, there was a span of 13 bases. The sample was sorted CD4+, CD8+, or CD8+CD57+ T cells (not recorded which) from PBMCs. J is TRBJ2-1 and V is TRBV24-1; D remains unclear. The sequence came from a human donor with aplastic anemia. This chain's CDR3 is CATSEAAFGSYNEQFF. The CDR3 bases are TGTGCCACCAGTGAAGCCGCTTTTGGTTCCTACAATGAGCAGTTCTTC.